A single sample gave rise to the 26 T cell receptor beta chains below, sequenced in a study of blood T cell repertoires in COVID-19. The data were produced by immunoSEQ multiplex PCR, yet TCRdb's version contains in-frame clones alone and is incomplete. This repertoire shows about 360,000 clones, 70% to 90% found once; its top ten account for approximately 1.2%. The sample consisted of PBMCs or T cells enriched from blood (not recorded which). These receptors came from a man aged 25-45 years who had recovered from COVID-19.

This clone was recorded once. This chain connects TRBV7-2 to TRBJ1-1; maybe TRBD1 (5 bases). This CDR3 is 15 amino acids long. Trimming shortened V by 2 bases and J by 4 bases, and 14 bases separated the two germline ends. The germline CDR1 and CDR2 sequences are SGHTA and FQGNSA. For the CDR3, the DNA is TGTGCCAGCAGCTTACAGGGAACCGTTCTCACTGAAGCTTTCTTT. Encoded protein: CASSLQGTVLTEAFF.

The chain has TRBV5-1 and TRBJ2-3; TRBD2 agrees at 13 bases. This CDR3 spans 16 amino acids. Germline V gene sequence: CDR1 SGHRS, CDR2 YFSETQ. V trimming: 4 bases; J trimming: 4 bases; junction bases outside the gene matches: 6. The CDR3 loop reads CASSLSLAGGSDTQYF. The CDR3 region has the DNA TGCGCCAGCAGCCTCTCACTAGCGGGGGGGTCAGATACGCAGTATTTT.

This clone appeared once. The chain employs TRBV7-9 and TRBJ2-2, with D tentatively TRBD2 (6 bases). The V gene lost 7 bases and the J gene lost 7 bases, with 16 bases spanning the gap. CDR3 length equals 14 residues. The germline V gene has CDR1 SEHNR and CDR2 FQNEAQ (reference sequence). CDR3 residues: CASTPGTSSGELFF. In DNA, the CDR3 is TGTGCCAGCACCCCAGGGACTTCCAGCGGGGAGCTGTTTTTT.

In regard to this clone: Different DNA sequences within this sample yield the same CDR3. The chain links TRBV7-9 to TRBJ2-1; D may be TRBD2 (5 bases). The CDR3 consists of 12 residues. The germline V gene has CDR1 SEHNR and CDR2 FQNEAQ (reference sequence). Trimming pared 5 bases from V and 9 bases from J, leaving 11 bases between. The CDR3 region has the DNA TGTGCCAGCAGCCCGTCCGGGGTTGAGCAGTTCTTC. Amino acid sequence: CASSPSGVEQFF.

The chain joins TRBV19 to TRBJ2-7; no reliable D call. V was pared by 3 bases and J by 2 bases, with 8 bases between. The V gene's germline CDR1 is LNHDA and CDR2 SQIVND (reference sequence). This CDR3 has 13 amino acids. The CDR3 spells CASSIVGTYEQYF. The DNA of the CDR3 is TGTGCCAGTAGTATCGTTGGCACCTACGAGCAGTACTTC. Variable domain in full (rest from reference TRBV19 and TRBJ2-7): DGGITQSPKYLFRKEGQNVTLSCEQNLNHDAMYWYRQDPGQGLRLIYYSQIVNDFQKGDIAEGYSVSREKKESFPLTVTSAQKNPTAFYLCASSIVGTYEQYFGPGTRLTVT.

The V call is TRBV27, the J call TRBJ2-1; TRBD2 is a possible D gene (5 bases). CDR1 and CDR2 from the germline V gene are MNHEY and SMNVEV (reference sequence). The CDR3 length is 16 residues. The germline V and J ends were trimmed by 3 bases and 2 bases, with 14 bases remaining between them. The CDR3 nucleotides read TGTGCCAGCAGTTTTATCCTCTCCGGGGCCTACAATGAGCAGTTCTTC. It yields the protein CASSFILSGAYNEQFF.

The genes are TRBV6-6 and TRBJ1-5; 8 bases line up with TRBD1. The CDR3 is 16 residues long. Germline-derived CDR1 and CDR2 are MNHNY and SVGAGI (reference sequence). J gave up 0 bases and V 6 bases, and 7 bases lay outside the gene matches. The CDR3 DNA reads as TGTGCCAGCAGCGGACAGGGACGGGGTAGCAATCAGCCCCAGCATTTT. Protein sequence: CASSGQGRGSNQPQHF.

The J gene is TRBJ2-7, the V gene TRBV3-1 (or the pseudogene TRBV3-2); TRBD1 matches at 8 bases. There are 14 residues in the CDR3. Trimming took 8 bases from V and 1 from J; bases not matched to a gene: 7. The germline CDR1 and CDR2 sequences are LGHDT and YNNKEL (reference sequence). In nucleotides, the CDR3 is TGTGCCAGCGCGGGTCGGGACAGGTCCTACGAGCAGTACTTC. Protein product: CASAGRDRSYEQYF.

This chain joins TRBV5-8 and TRBJ2-5; no firm D call. The CDR3 length is 14 residues. Germline lookup yields CDR1 SGHTS and CDR2 YDEGEE. Trimming took 3 bases from V and 1 from J, leaving 10 bases between them. The CDR3 DNA is TGTGCCAGCAGCTCCCTGGCTAGCCAAGAGACCCAGTACTTC. Its protein is CASSSLASQETQYF.

The chain's CDR3 is CATSDPDRIGDSTEAFF. Written as DNA, the CDR3 is TGTGCCACCAGTGATCCTGACCGAATCGGGGATAGCACTGAAGCTTTCTTT. The rearrangement links TRBV24-1 to TRBJ1-1; D not resolved. Trimming stripped 3 bases from V and 4 bases from J, with 20 bases between. This CDR3 is built from 17 residues. Germline lookup yields CDR1 KGHDR and CDR2 SFDVKD.

The gene calls are TRBV20-1 and TRBJ1-1, with TRBD1 as a possible D gene (6 bases). Between the trimmed V and J ends, which lost 6 bases and 1 base, there was a span of 15 bases. The germline V gene encodes CDR1 DFQATT and CDR2 SNEGSKA (reference sequence). The CDR3 is 14 residues long. The CDR3, as DNA: TGCAGTGCAAGTCCCTCGACAGGGAACACTGAAGCTTTCTTT. This translates into CSASPSTGNTEAFF.

V usage is TRBV12-3 or TRBV12-4 and J usage is TRBJ2-5; no reliable D call. V shed 1 base and J shed 4 bases, with 7 bases lying between them. The CDR3 is 13 residues long. In nucleotides, the CDR3 is TGTGCCAGCAGTTTAGGGCCCATAGAGACCCAGTACTTC. This translates into CASSLGPIETQYF.

This chain joins TRBV4-3 and TRBJ1-6, with 8 bases matching TRBD1. Germline CDR1 and CDR2: LGHNA and YSLEER. The V and J ends lost 0 bases and 8 bases, in that order; junction bases with no gene match: 9. The CDR3 contains 17 residues. Here the CDR3 reads CASSQDRQGAYDSPLHF. CDR3 bases: TGCGCCAGCAGCCAAGATAGGCAGGGGGCGTATGATTCACCCCTCCACTTT.

The V gene is TRBV9, the J gene TRBJ1-3, with 7 bases that match TRBD1. Per germline, CDR1 SGDLS and CDR2 YYNGEE. V was clipped by 1 base and J by 2 bases; unmatched bases: 3. This CDR3 spans 15 amino acids. In DNA, the CDR3 is TGTGCCAGCAGCGTAAGACAGGGAGCTGGAAACACCATATATTTT. It codes for CASSVRQGAGNTIYF. The full variable domain, in which reference TRBV9 and TRBJ1-3 provide the parts outside the CDR3, is DSGVTQTPKHLITATGQRVTLRCSPRSGDLSVYWYQQSLDQGLQFLIQYYNGEERAKGNILERFSAQQFPDLHSELNLSSLELGDSALYFCASSVRQGAGNTIYFGEGSWLTVV.

V usage is TRBV4-1 and J usage is TRBJ1-4, with unresolved D. The CDR3 is made up of 15 amino acids. V was pared by 8 bases and J by 0 bases, with 13 bases between. The germline V gene encodes CDR1 MGHRA and CDR2 YSYEKL. CDR3 nucleotide sequence: TGCGCCAGCCTCGGCGGCATAGCAACTAATGAAAAACTGTTTTTT. Its protein is CASLGGIATNEKLFF.

This clone was detected only once. The J gene is TRBJ1-3, the V gene TRBV18, with D possibly TRBD1 on 5 matching bases. CDR1 and CDR2 from the germline V gene are KGHSH and LQKENI. The V end was cut by 2 bases, the J end by 0 bases, with 11 bases between. The CDR3 is 16 amino acids. The CDR3 reads CASSPREGSSGNTIYF. The CDR3 DNA is TGTGCCAGCTCACCAAGGGAGGGGTCCTCTGGAAACACCATATATTTT.

This clone came up once. V usage is TRBV27 and J usage is TRBJ1-1; TRBD1 is a possible D gene (6 bases). The CDR3 loop spans 14 amino acids. Germline V gene lookup returns CDR1 MNHEY and CDR2 SMNVEV (reference sequence). The germline V and J ends were trimmed by 2 bases and 8 bases, with 15 bases remaining between them. In nucleotides, the CDR3 is TGTGCCAGCAGTTTAGGAACCAGGGGTAGGGAAGCTTTCTTT. Its translation: CASSLGTRGREAFF.

The chain carries TRBV9 and TRBJ2-3, with 7 nucleotides matching TRBD2. CDR3 length equals 16 residues. In germline, CDR1 is SGDLS, CDR2 YYNGEE. V lost 2 bases to trimming and J lost 6 bases; unmatched junction nucleotides: 12. The CDR3 here is CASSVGWQRGVDTQYF. Written as DNA, the CDR3 is TGTGCCAGCAGCGTTGGTTGGCAGCGGGGAGTGGATACGCAGTATTTT. Full variable domain (rest looked up from reference TRBV9 and TRBJ2-3): DSGVTQTPKHLITATGQRVTLRCSPRSGDLSVYWYQQSLDQGLQFLIQYYNGEERAKGNILERFSAQQFPDLHSELNLSSLELGDSALYFCASSVGWQRGVDTQYFGPGTRLTVL.

The genes are TRBV10-3 and TRBJ1-3, with 7 bases aligning to TRBD1. The CDR3 is 17 residues long. The V segment lost 4 bases and the J segment 4 bases; nucleotides outside the gene matches: 13. The germline V gene has CDR1 ENHRY and CDR2 SYGVKD. The CDR3 region is CAISGSKLGQAGNTIYF. Written as DNA, the CDR3 is TGTGCCATCAGTGGGAGTAAACTAGGACAGGCGGGAAACACCATATATTTT.

The chain employs TRBV12-3 or TRBV12-4 and TRBJ1-2; 7 bases line up with TRBD1. V lost 5 bases, J lost 6 bases, and 3 bases stayed unmatched. The CDR3 runs 12 residues. Here the CDR3 reads CASSLGQNGYTF. DNA for the CDR3: TGTGCCAGCAGTCTGGGACAGAATGGCTACACCTTC.

The CDR3 DNA sequence: TGTGCCAGCAGCTTAGATCTTTGGGGGCCTAACCACCAAGAGACCCAGTACTTC. It yields the protein CASSLDLWGPNHQETQYF. The chain combines TRBV11-2 with TRBJ2-5; TRBD1 might be the D (6 bases). CDR3 length equals 18 residues. Germline V gives CDR1 SGHAT, CDR2 FQNNGV. The germline V and J ends were trimmed by 0 bases and 0 bases, with 17 bases remaining between them.

V and J are TRBV5-5 and TRBJ1-1, with 7 nucleotides matching TRBD1. Trimming took 4 bases from V and 0 from J; bases not matched to a gene: 6. CDR1 SGHKS and CDR2 YYEKEE come from the germline V gene (reference sequence). CDR3 length: 15 amino acids. The CDR3 loop is CASSLGQVMNTEAFF. In DNA form, the CDR3 reads TGTGCCAGCAGCCTCGGACAGGTTATGAACACTGAAGCTTTCTTT.

The chain uses TRBV12-3 or TRBV12-4 and TRBJ1-2; D is undetermined. This CDR3 spans 13 amino acids. V lost 5 bases and J 0 bases, leaving 7 bases between the germline ends. CDR3 loop: CASSPLPNYGYTF. CDR3 coding DNA: TGTGCCAGCAGTCCTCTACCTAACTATGGCTACACCTTC.

There are a few counts of this clone. The CDR3 DNA reads as TGTGCCAGCACCACTACGTGGAGTAACCTCATTACCTACGAGCAGTACTTC. Its translation is CASTTTWSNLITYEQYF. The chain couples TRBV11-2 to TRBJ2-7, with D uncertain. Trimming removed 7 bases from V and 2 bases from J, with 24 bases in between. The CDR3 runs 17 residues. Germline V gene sequence: CDR1 SGHAT, CDR2 FQNNGV.

This chain connects TRBV19 to TRBJ2-7; 7 positions match TRBD1. The CDR3 covers 15 residues. Germline CDR1 reads LNHDA; CDR2 reads SQIVND (reference sequence). Trimming cost V 5 bases and J 4 bases; bases outside gene matches: 11. The CDR3 protein is CASSYRGQEKYEQYF. The CDR3 region has the DNA TGTGCCAGTAGTTACCGCGGACAGGAGAAATACGAGCAGTACTTC.

This chain connects TRBV27 to TRBJ2-7; 7 bases fit TRBD1. Germline trimming cut 3 bases from V and 3 bases from J; bases unmatched to any gene: 11. Per the germline V gene, CDR1 is MNHEY and CDR2 is SMNVEV (reference sequence). The CDR3 covers 16 residues. This CDR3 reads CASSFSLTAGGYEQYF. In DNA form, the CDR3 reads TGTGCCAGCAGTTTTAGTCTTACGGCAGGGGGCTACGAGCAGTACTTC.